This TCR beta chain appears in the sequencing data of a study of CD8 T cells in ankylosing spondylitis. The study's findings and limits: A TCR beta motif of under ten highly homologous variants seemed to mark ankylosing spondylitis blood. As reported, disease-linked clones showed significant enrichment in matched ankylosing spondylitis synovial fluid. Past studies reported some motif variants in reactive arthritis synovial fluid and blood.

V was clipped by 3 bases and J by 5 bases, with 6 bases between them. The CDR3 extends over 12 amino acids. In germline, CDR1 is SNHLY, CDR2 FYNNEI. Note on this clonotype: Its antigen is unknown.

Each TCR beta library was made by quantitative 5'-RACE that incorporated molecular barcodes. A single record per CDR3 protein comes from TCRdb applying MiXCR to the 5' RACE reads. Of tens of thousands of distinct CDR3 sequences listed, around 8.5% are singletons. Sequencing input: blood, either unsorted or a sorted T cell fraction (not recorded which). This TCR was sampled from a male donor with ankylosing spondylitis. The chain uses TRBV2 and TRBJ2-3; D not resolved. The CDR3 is CASSDVQDTQYF. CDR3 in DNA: TGTGCCAGCAGTGATGTCCAAGATACGCAGTATTTT.